The 22 T cell receptor beta chains presented below share a single source sample, sequenced in a study of shared clonotypes between healthy human individuals. The repertoire was sequenced with immunoSEQ multiplex PCR; TCRdb's copy has only in-frame clones and lacks some. Among 2 million to 2.5 million clones listed, approximately 93% were seen once. Source material: naive CD4+ T cells from PBMCs. Regarding subset: CD45RA+ positively selected. All receptors derive from a man between 18 and 29 years old in good health. Some clones in this sample may be carry-over from other donors' samples.

This chain joins TRBV28 and TRBJ1-3, with D perhaps matching TRBD1 (6 bases). CDR1 is MDHEN, CDR2 SYDVKM, per germline. The CDR3 runs 14 residues. Between the trimmed V and J ends, which lost 2 bases and 2 bases, there was a span of 7 bases. DNA for the CDR3: TGTGCCAGCAGTTTAGCAGGGGCTGGAAACACCATATATTTT. Its translation is CASSLAGAGNTIYF.

This chain connects TRBV2 to TRBJ2-5, with TRBD1 as a possible D gene (5 bases). CDR1 and CDR2 (germline): SNHLY, FYNNEI. V was cut by 11 bases and J by 4 bases, with 14 bases left in between. This CDR3 region has 12 residues. CDR3 amino acids: CAFRRTSETQYF. The CDR3 coding sequence is TGTGCCTTCAGGCGGACATCAGAGACCCAGTACTTC.

The chain joins TRBV4-1 to TRBJ2-5; D is unresolved. Germline CDR1 MGHRA, CDR2 YSYEKL. Trimming took 0 bases from V and 0 from J, leaving 17 bases between them. The CDR3 covers 18 residues. DNA of the CDR3: TGCGCCAGCAGCCAAGATCATGGACGCGTCGGGTACCAAGAGACCCAGTACTTC. Its protein product is CASSQDHGRVGYQETQYF.

This sequence joins TRBV5-1 and TRBJ2-1; the D is unclear. The V gene lost 0 bases and the J gene lost 4 bases, with 14 bases spanning the gap. This CDR3 is built from 16 residues. Germline lookup yields CDR1 SGHRS and CDR2 YFSETQ. Here the CDR3 reads CASSLGQAGIYNEQFF. The CDR3 DNA sequence: TGCGCCAGCAGCTTGGGGCAGGCCGGTATTTACAATGAGCAGTTCTTC.

The V gene is TRBV10-3, the J gene TRBJ2-1, with no clear D. The CDR3 is 12 amino acids. The V end was cut by 2 bases, the J end by 7 bases, with 6 bases between. CDR1 and CDR2 from the germline V gene are ENHRY and SYGVKD. CDR3 bases: TGTGCCATCAGTGAGAGAGCGAATGAGCAGTTCTTC. It yields the protein CAISERANEQFF.

The V and J genes are TRBV27 and TRBJ2-1; the D is unclear. This CDR3 comprises 16 residues. V dropped 0 bases and J dropped 10 bases, with 19 bases sitting between them. From germline, CDR1 is MNHEY and CDR2 SMNVEV (reference sequence). CDR3 in DNA: TGTGCCAGCAGTTTATCGTCAAGTTTACAGTTGGGCGAGCAGTTCTTC. It translates to CASSLSSSLQLGEQFF.

The chain joins TRBV27 to TRBJ2-1; 11 nucleotides align to TRBD2. CDR1 is MNHEY and CDR2 is SMNVEV in the germline V gene (reference sequence). The CDR3 totals 17 residues. Trimming at V came to 2 bases and at J to 0 bases, leaving 3 bases not matched to a gene. The CDR3 region has the DNA TGTGCCAGCAGTTTAATCCTAGCGGGAGGCTCCTACAATGAGCAGTTCTTC. Translated: CASSLILAGGSYNEQFF.

This rearrangement joins TRBV6-1 to TRBJ1-5; a weak D match, TRBD1 (5 bases). V lost 10 bases to trimming and J lost 4 bases, with 20 bases between them. Germline V gene sequence: CDR1 MNHNS, CDR2 SASEGT. CDR3 length equals 15 residues. The CDR3 DNA reads as TGTGCCACCTCACTGGGTGTGGGGCTTAATCAGCCCCAGCATTTT. Its translation: CATSLGVGLNQPQHF.

This clone appeared a single time. The chain carries TRBV2 and TRBJ2-1, with 9 nucleotides matching TRBD2. J was trimmed by 5 bases and V by 4 bases; bases with no gene match: 0. Germline lookup yields CDR1 SNHLY and CDR2 FYNNEI. The CDR3 has 13 residues. DNA of the CDR3: TGTGCCAGCAGTGGACTAGCGGACAATGAGCAGTTCTTC. It encodes CASSGLADNEQFF.

This clone appeared a single time. The same CDR3 is also encoded by other DNA sequences in this sample. J is TRBJ1-4 and V is TRBV5-1; 7 bases align to TRBD1. Germline V lookup: CDR1 SGHRS, CDR2 YFSETQ. After removal of 0 bases from V and 6 bases from J, the junction contained 2 bases not matched to a gene. This CDR3 is built from 14 residues. The CDR3 spells CASSLGQGDEKLFF. CDR3 coding DNA: TGCGCCAGCAGCTTGGGGCAGGGGGATGAAAAACTGTTTTTT.

The V call is TRBV10-3, the J call TRBJ2-1, with 7 bases that match TRBD2. The V segment lost 10 bases and the J segment 0 bases; nucleotides outside the gene matches: 6. The CDR3 is made up of 14 amino acids. Germline CDR1 ENHRY, CDR2 SYGVKD. The CDR3 sequence is CATTSASSYNEQFF. Here the CDR3 DNA reads TGTGCCACCACTAGCGCGAGCTCCTACAATGAGCAGTTCTTC.

This clone was found a few times. The genes are TRBV6-1 and TRBJ1-5, with 8 bases matching TRBD1. CDR3 length: 14 amino acids. With 5 bases clipped from V and 7 bases from J, the junction kept 7 bases outside the gene matches. Germline V lookup: CDR1 MNHNS, CDR2 SASEGT. CDR3 DNA: TGTGCCAGCAGTCCTGGACAGGGTGGGCAGCCCCAGCATTTT. Translation gives CASSPGQGGQPQHF.

The rearrangement uses TRBV27 and TRBJ2-1; 11 nucleotides agree with TRBD1. Germline CDR1 MNHEY, CDR2 SMNVEV (reference sequence). The CDR3 is 14 amino acids. V shed 5 bases, J shed 9 bases, and the junction held 6 bases outside the gene matches. DNA for the CDR3: TGTGCCAGCAGTCTCTGGGACAGGGGGGGTGAGCAGTTCTTC. This codes for CASSLWDRGGEQFF.

Turning to this clone: The sample contains more than one DNA sequence encoding this CDR3. The rearrangement links TRBV7-2 to TRBJ2-6; no definite D call. Per the germline V gene, CDR1 is SGHTA and CDR2 is FQGNSA. The CDR3 covers 15 residues. V was pared by 1 base and J by 1 base, with 5 bases between. In nucleotides, the CDR3 is TGTGCCAGCAGCTTAGGCTGGTCTGGGGCCAACGTCCTGACTTTC. It translates to CASSLGWSGANVLTF.

As DNA, the CDR3 is TGCGCCAGCAGCGCCCCGGGCCGACAGGGAAACAATGAGCAGTTCTTC. Its protein product is CASSAPGRQGNNEQFF. The rearrangement joins TRBV5-1 to TRBJ2-1, with TRBD1 identical over 7 bases. With V trimmed by 4 bases and J by 5 bases, 12 bases remained unmatched. The CDR3 has 16 amino acids. Germline assignment: CDR1 SGHRS and CDR2 YFSETQ.

This clone was detected once. A much bigger clone sits one base away, suggesting this may be a read error. The J gene is TRBJ2-5, the V gene TRBV5-4, with no clear D. The CDR3 contains 11 residues. V was cut by 7 bases and J by 1 base, with 5 bases left in between. Looked up from germline, CDR1 is SGHNT and CDR2 is YYREEE (reference sequence). CDR3 amino acids: CASGSQETQYF. The DNA of the CDR3 is TGTGCCAGCGGCTCCCAAGAGACCCAGTACTTC.

J is TRBJ2-1 and V is TRBV7-8, with a weak D call TRBD1 (8 bases). Germline assignment: CDR1 SGHVS and CDR2 FQNEAQ. This CDR3 is 15 amino acids long. The V gene lost 1 base and the J gene lost 5 bases, with 12 bases spanning the gap. Here the CDR3 reads CASSLGQGRDNEQFF. The CDR3, as DNA: TGTGCCAGCAGCTTAGGACAGGGGAGGGACAATGAGCAGTTCTTC.

The chain combines TRBV5-1 with TRBJ2-7; 8 bases match TRBD1. The V segment lost 3 bases and the J segment 8 bases; nucleotides outside the gene matches: 7. Germline loops: CDR1 SGHRS, CDR2 YFSETQ. The CDR3 contains 13 residues. Here the CDR3 reads CASSSSGQVKQYF. CDR3 DNA sequence: TGCGCCAGCAGCTCCTCGGGACAGGTTAAGCAGTACTTC.

The chain employs TRBV5-6 and TRBJ2-1; no definite D call. Germline CDR1 reads SGHDT; CDR2 reads YYEEEE. Trimming cost V 6 bases and J 4 bases, with 11 bases left between them. This CDR3 region has 13 residues. This chain's CDR3 is CASNRFGYNEQFF. CDR3 nucleotides: TGTGCCAGCAACCGTTTTGGGTACAATGAGCAGTTCTTC.

The V and J genes are TRBV6-5 and TRBJ2-1; tentatively, D is TRBD1 or TRBD2 (5 bases each). Germline-derived CDR1 and CDR2 are MNHEY and SVGAGI. This CDR3 has 15 residues. Trimming left V 2 bases short and J 6 bases short, with 14 bases between. The CDR3 nucleotides read TGTGCCAGCAGTTACCCCGGTCCGGGGCGCAATGAGCAGTTCTTC. It yields the protein CASSYPGPGRNEQFF.

The genes are TRBV7-3 and TRBJ2-2; 7 bases map to TRBD2. V lost 5 bases, J lost 4 bases, and 4 bases stayed unmatched. This CDR3 has 14 amino acids. The V gene's germline CDR1 is SGHTA and CDR2 FQGTGA. As DNA, the CDR3 is TGTGCCAGCAGCCCCACTAGCGTCACCGGGGAGCTGTTTTTT. It translates to CASSPTSVTGELFF.

This clone came up a few times. This sequence joins TRBV11-2 and TRBJ1-1; a weak D match, TRBD1 (5 bases). This CDR3 has 13 residues. Germline values: CDR1 SGHAT, CDR2 FQNNGV. Trimming cost V 3 bases and J 9 bases, with 14 bases left between them. This CDR3 reads CASSFTLDRKAFF. The CDR3 nucleotides read TGTGCCAGCAGCTTCACCCTCGACAGAAAAGCTTTCTTT.